This T cell receptor (beta chain) was retrieved from a study of blood T cell repertoires in COVID-19. Libraries were prepared by immunoSEQ multiplex PCR; TCRdb keeps only in-frame clonotypes and omits some of them. The data show 250,000 to 300,000 clones, 90% seen once. Germline CDR1 is LGHNA and CDR2 is YNFKEQ. Losses at the gene ends were 0 bases for V and 6 bases for J; bases not matched to a gene: 17. The CDR3 sequence is 18 residues long. Sequences were obtained from PBMCs or T cells enriched from blood (not recorded which). The chain joins TRBV4-2 to TRBJ2-7; TRBD2 aligns across 7 bases. This sequence was found in a woman aged 25-40 years who had recovered from COVID-19. The CDR3 DNA sequence: TGTGCCAGCAGCCAAGAACCGGGGGAGGGCCTCTTAGCTGGCGAGCAGTACTTC. Protein: CASSQEPGEGLLAGEQYF.